These T cell receptor beta chains were read from a single sample in a study of blood T cell repertoires in COVID-19. Sequenced by immunoSEQ multiplex PCR; TCRdb stores in-frame clones only, minus some. This sample yields about 250,000 clones, of which approximately 85% are seen a single time; about 0.9% belongs to the top ten. Sequencing was carried out using peripheral blood. These receptors all stem from a human donor with COVID-19, enrolled during active disease. The donor label of this sample is uncertain. Both conserved end residues are part of each CDR3. A D gene is named only where the DNA matches it firmly. Where a row states a size, it is once, few, many or the class of an expanded clone; other rows omit it.

>-|TRBJ1-3|13|-|TRBV19
TGTGCCAGTAGTATGAGTAACGGAAACACCATATATTTT
CASSMSNGNTIYF
>-|TRBJ1-5|13|-|TRBV3-1/TRBV3-2
TGTGCCAGCAGCGCCAACAGGGATCAGCCCCAGCATTTT
CASSANRDQPQHF
>-|TRBJ2-3|12|-|TRBV19
TGTGCCAGTAGTATAGTTTACAGCACCCAGTATTTT
CASSIVYSTQYF
>TRBD2|TRBJ2-2|14|-|TRBV6-5
TGTGCCAGCAGTTACTTTAGCGGGAGCGGGGAGCTGTTTTTT
CASSYFSGSGELFF
>TRBD2|TRBJ2-2|14|once|TRBV25-1
TGTGCCAGCAGTCCTAGCGGGATTGACGGGGAGCTGTTTTTT
CASSPSGIDGELFF
>-|TRBJ1-1|15|few|TRBV10-3
TGTGCCATCAGTGAGGCGCAAGGTCGAGGGACTGAAGCTTTCTTT
CAISEAQGRGTEAFF
>-|TRBJ2-3|13|-|TRBV6-5
TGTGCCGCCGGACAGCCTTCGATAGATACGCAGTATTTT
CAAGQPSIDTQYF
>TRBD2|TRBJ2-7|16|-|TRBV7-9
TGTGCCAGCAGCTTCCCACTAGCGGGGACTACCTACGAGCAGTACTTC
CASSFPLAGTTYEQYF
>TRBD1|TRBJ2-7|14|once|TRBV19
TGTGCCAGTAGTGCCCAGACAGGGGACTACGAGCAGTACTTC
CASSAQTGDYEQYF
>-|TRBJ1-4|14|-|TRBV11-2
TGTGCCAGCAGCACTCGACAAACTAATGAAAAACTGTTTTTT
CASSTRQTNEKLFF
>-|TRBJ1-1|15|few|TRBV5-1
TGCGCCAGCACTCCCACTGCGGGGGGATCCACTGAAGCTTTCTTT
CASTPTAGGSTEAFF
>TRBD1|TRBJ1-1|16|few|TRBV19
TGTGCCAGTAGTGGCGGGACAGGAGCCATGAACACTGAAGCTTTCTTT
CASSGGTGAMNTEAFF
>-|TRBJ2-2|14|-|TRBV6-5
TGTGCCAGCAGTAAGACAGATTCTACCGGGGAGCTGTTTTTT
CASSKTDSTGELFF
>-|TRBJ2-3|15|-|TRBV6-5
TGTGCCAGCAGTTACGGGGCCGATCCCACAGATACGCAGTATTTT
CASSYGADPTDTQYF
>TRBD2|TRBJ2-5|14|-|TRBV15
TGTGCCACCAGCAGAGGGGAGGGCGGTGAGACCCAGTACTTC
CATSRGEGGETQYF
>TRBD1|TRBJ1-4|14|-|TRBV30
TGTGCCTGGATGGACAGGGGGCGCCGGGAAAAACTGTTTTTT
CAWMDRGRREKLFF
>-|TRBJ1-5|14|-|TRBV3-1/TRBV3-2
TGTGCCAGCAGCAACGGGAGGGGCAATCAGCCCCAGCATTTT
CASSNGRGNQPQHF
>TRBD1|TRBJ2-5|16|-|TRBV19
TGTGCCAGTAGTTTCCGGGCCGGGACAGGGGAAGAGACCCAGTACTTC
CASSFRAGTGEETQYF
>-|TRBJ2-3|13|-|TRBV7-2
TGTGCCAGCAGCTCGGGGAGCACAGATACGCAGTATTTT
CASSSGSTDTQYF
>-|TRBJ2-5|13|-|TRBV4-1
TGCGCCAGCAGCCCCCGGGTAAGAGAGACCCAGTACTTC
CASSPRVRETQYF
>-|TRBJ1-6|14|-|TRBV13
TGTGCCAGCAGCTTAGAGGTCCGGGGGTCACCCCTCCACTTT
CASSLEVRGSPLHF
>-|TRBJ1-2|14|once|TRBV6-5
TGTGCCAGCAGTTACGGCCCTCAGGGGAATGGCTACACCTTC
CASSYGPQGNGYTF
>-|TRBJ1-5|16|-|TRBV7-8
TGTGCCAGCAGCTTGGGCGGGGGAGGGAGCAATCAGCCCCAGCATTTT
CASSLGGGGSNQPQHF
>TRBD2|TRBJ2-1|15|-|TRBV7-3
TGTGCCAGCAGCCCAGTAGCGGGAGTAAACAATGAGCAGTTCTTC
CASSPVAGVNNEQFF
>TRBD1|TRBJ1-4|15|few|TRBV5-1
TGCGCCAGCAGCGCCCAACAGGGGATAAATGAAAAACTGTTTTTT
CASSAQQGINEKLFF
>TRBD1|TRBJ2-7|14|-|TRBV29-1
TGCAGCGTTAAAGGGACAGGGGGCTCCTACGAGCAGTACTTC
CSVKGTGGSYEQYF
>TRBD2|TRBJ2-7|12|-|TRBV7-2
TGTGCCAGCAGCTGGCTGAGCGGGGCCTTGTACTTC
CASSWLSGALYF
>TRBD1|TRBJ1-1|14|-|TRBV5-1
TGCGCCAGCAGCCCCCGACAGGGCGACACTGAAGCTTTCTTT
CASSPRQGDTEAFF
>-|TRBJ2-1|14|-|TRBV11-3
TGTGCCAGCAGCTTAGGGACTACTCATAATGAGCAGTTCTTC
CASSLGTTHNEQFF
>-|TRBJ1-3|16|-|TRBV5-1
TGCGCCAGCAGCCCAATCGGGACAAACTCTGGAAACACCATATATTTT
CASSPIGTNSGNTIYF
>TRBD2|TRBJ2-7|13|-|TRBV15
TGTGCCACCAGCAGAGGACTAGCGGGCGAGCAGTACTTC
CATSRGLAGEQYF
>TRBD2|TRBJ2-2|18|-|TRBV19
TGTGCCAGTAGTACTCTTGAAACTAGCGGGATGAACACCGGGGAGCTGTTTTTT
CASSTLETSGMNTGELFF
>-|TRBJ2-1|15|few|TRBV7-2
TGTGCCAGCAGCGGGTCGGTGCTAGCCCGGGCTGAGCAGTTCTTC
CASSGSVLARAEQFF
>TRBD2|TRBJ2-7|16|-|TRBV10-3
TGTGCCATCAGTGATCCACGCGGGAGTGGATACTACGAGCAGTACTTC
CAISDPRGSGYYEQYF
>-|TRBJ2-7|14|-|TRBV4-3
TGCGCCAGCAGCCAAGATCTCTCCCTCTACGAGCAGTACTTC
CASSQDLSLYEQYF
>-|TRBJ2-2|15|-|TRBV7-2
TGTGCCAGCAGCTTGGAAGGGACTCTCACCGGGGAGCTGTTTTTT
CASSLEGTLTGELFF
>-|TRBJ2-7|13|-|TRBV2
TGTGCCAGCAGTGGGGCCTTCACCTACGAGCAGTACTTC
CASSGAFTYEQYF
>TRBD2|TRBJ2-1|14|-|TRBV30
TGTGCCTGGAGTGTTGTTCTAGCGGGAGGCGAGCAGTTCTTC
CAWSVVLAGGEQFF
>-|TRBJ2-7|15|once|TRBV24-1
TGTGCCACCAGTGACCTTATCCGGGACAACTACGAGCAGTACTTC
CATSDLIRDNYEQYF
>-|TRBJ1-1|15|-|TRBV10-1
TGCGCCAGCAGCAGACAGGCCAACAGGAACACTGAAGCTTTCTTT
CASSRQANRNTEAFF
>TRBD1|TRBJ1-2|14|few|TRBV7-2
TGTGCCAGCAGCCCAGGGGGGCCCGGCTATGGCTACACCTTC
CASSPGGPGYGYTF